The 8 T cell receptor beta chains listed next were all sequenced from one sample in a study of blood T cell repertoires in COVID-19. Only in-frame clones appear in the TCRdb table, and some are missing; sequencing was by immunoSEQ multiplex PCR. Here the sample spans 250,000 or so clones, 80% to 95% being singletons. The source material was PBMCs or T cells enriched from blood (not recorded which). These receptors all come from a man aged 35 to 55 who had been exposed to COVID-19.

V and J are TRBV5-5 and TRBJ2-7; D perhaps matches TRBD2 (6 bases). Germline values: CDR1 SGHKS, CDR2 YYEKEE (reference sequence). V was shortened by 9 bases and J by 6 bases, with 19 bases between the two germline ends. The CDR3 contains 13 residues. The CDR3 DNA follows: TGTGCCACCAGGACCGCGGGGAGCCCCGAGCAGTACTTC. Residues: CATRTAGSPEQYF. Full variable domain (missing parts from reference TRBV5-5 and TRBJ2-7): DAGVTQSPTHLIKTRGQQVTLRCSPISGHKSVSWYQQVLGQGPQFIFQYYEKEERGRGNFPDRFSARQFPNYSSELNVNALLLGDSALYLCATRTAGSPEQYFGPGTRLTVT.

The V call is TRBV20-1, the J call TRBJ1-2; D is possibly TRBD1 (6 bases). Trimming cost V 3 bases and J 2 bases, with 13 bases left between them. The CDR3 contains 14 residues. Germline-derived CDR1 and CDR2 are DFQATT and SNEGSKA (reference sequence). CDR3 region: CSASENRANYGYTF. DNA of the CDR3: TGCAGTGCTAGTGAAAACAGGGCCAACTATGGCTACACCTTC.

The rearrangement joins TRBV23-1 to TRBJ1-4, with D possibly matching TRBD1 (5 bases). TRBV23-1 qualifies as an ORF whose function is uncertain. Between the trimmed V and J ends, which lost 7 bases and 8 bases, there was a span of 14 bases. There are 13 residues in the CDR3. The CDR3 coding sequence is TGCGCCAGCATAGGTACAGGTTGGGAAAAACTGTTTTTT. Its protein product is CASIGTGWEKLFF.

The V and J genes are TRBV5-4 and TRBJ2-2; no definite D call. Germline CDR1 and CDR2: SGHNT and YYREEE (reference sequence). The CDR3 sequence is 15 residues long. Deletions cut 4 bases from V and 6 bases from J, with 16 bases between. The CDR3 here is CASSTQRGTPGELFF. The CDR3 bases are TGTGCCAGCAGCACCCAACGAGGAACACCCGGGGAGCTGTTTTTT.

V usage is TRBV11-2 and J usage is TRBJ2-5, with D perhaps TRBD2 (6 bases). Trimming cost V 1 base and J 2 bases, with 11 bases left between them. The CDR3 covers 15 residues. Germline lookup yields CDR1 SGHAT and CDR2 FQNNGV. CDR3 loop: CASSLGRGTQETQYF. The CDR3, as DNA: TGTGCCAGCAGCTTAGGACGCGGGACGCAAGAGACCCAGTACTTC.

The chain joins TRBV11-2 to TRBJ1-3, with D possibly TRBD1 on 5 matching bases. The CDR3 extends over 15 amino acids. Germline V gene lookup returns CDR1 SGHAT and CDR2 FQNNGV. Trimming took off 7 bases at V and 0 bases at J, with 13 bases between the two ends. CDR3 loop: CASTFGDFSGNTIYF. Written as DNA, the CDR3 is TGTGCCAGCACCTTCGGGGACTTCTCTGGAAACACCATATATTTT.

This clone has a handful of counts. This chain links TRBV5-1 with TRBJ1-5, with D possibly matching TRBD1 (5 bases). The CDR3 spans 14 residues. V lost 4 bases and J 6 bases, leaving 14 bases between the germline ends. CDR1 is SGHRS and CDR2 is YFSETQ in the germline V gene. In DNA form, the CDR3 reads TGCGCCAGCAGCCCCAGTGTGGGGGGTCAGCCCCAGCATTTT. This translates into CASSPSVGGQPQHF.

This chain links TRBV3-1 (or the pseudogene TRBV3-2) with TRBJ1-2; D remains ambiguous. Trimming shortened V by 0 bases and J by 8 bases, and 10 bases separated the two germline ends. Germline loops: CDR1 LGHDT, CDR2 YNNKEL (reference sequence). The CDR3 contains 13 residues. The CDR3 DNA is TGTGCCAGCAGCCAAGATCGAGGTTGGGGCTACACCTTC. It codes for CASSQDRGWGYTF.